This TCR beta chain emerged from a study of cytomegalovirus exposure and HLA in healthy donors (dated 2017 in TCRdb). About the full investigation: An earlier analysis of some 600 of the donors reported 276 Gb of sequence data and 95 million to 130 million unique TCR beta sequences obtained from about 200 million T cells. An early release that covered roughly 600 HLA-typed donors contained approximately 320 gigabases of sequencing data and 80 million or so unique TCR sequences. Of the roughly 410 genotyped donors, 75% to 85% were placed in the genetic ancestry cluster associated with self-reported Caucasian donors. The aim of the study was to test whether cataloging public T cell receptors could identify signatures of past pathogen exposure. Using immunosequencing, the study profiled T cell repertoires from 666 subjects and related those repertoires to cytomegalovirus serostatus. A separate validation cohort of roughly 110 different subjects was used in addition to the 666-subject first cohort. To predict cytomegalovirus infection status, the study combined high-throughput TCR immunosequencing, statistical association of individual TCRs with disease status, and machine learning. To study patterns of TCR occurrence, a later analysis re-analyzed previously published TCR beta repertoires from 666 donors and added high-resolution HLA genotyping. The later analysis used no new phenotypic data to find candidate immune exposures, relying instead on TCR beta sequences and their occurrence across donors. To decide whether each TCR beta V gene segment behaved as functional or pseudogenic, an earlier analysis of 587 of the donors relied on high-throughput TCR beta sequencing. Alongside the repertoire data, information on donor age, sex, ethnicity and CMV serostatus was compiled. A later genetic analysis took genome-wide SNP genotypes for 398 of the 666 donors and used that subset as a discovery cohort. All discovery cohort repertoires had been generated using a single sequencing platform. Both class I and class II loci were covered by HLA typing, at four-digit resolution. Typing coverage differed by locus: A, B, C, DRB1 and DQB1 were typed in roughly 620-640 donors, DQA1 in about 510, DPA1 in approximately 610, and DPB1 in 472. Roughly five DR-DQ haplotypes were handled as single units for association and clustering because linkage in the cohort was strong. Among around 400 genotyped donors of the cohort, an average of approximately 240,000 unique TCR beta nucleotide sequences were sequenced per donor, about a sixth of them non-productive.

Study-wide findings and limitations: In a later genetic analysis, fewer N-insertions in productive TCRs were reported among donors in an Asian-associated ancestry cluster than the approximately 710-donor mean. Cytomegalovirus status was reported to be diagnosed by the classifier with high specificity and sensitivity in both the original and validation cohorts. When HLA alleles, especially DR and DQ, strongly co-occurred, TCR associations were difficult to assign to individual alleles. An association between a missense DCLRE1C variant and V-gene and J-gene trimming of TCR beta chains was found in a later genetic analysis and replicated in an independent cohort. Roughly uniform sequencing depth across donors was assumed in presence/absence analyses, although this assumption may not hold. An earlier analysis of 450 to 750 of the donors showed that most TCR beta V segments appeared in productive rearrangements either about 87% or about 30% of the time, which broadly matched IMGT annotations. According to a later analysis, TCR association rates differed among HLA loci, with DRB1 alleles showing the most associated TCRs and HLA-C alleles showing the fewest. Across donors, most TCR sequences were observed very rarely, whereas some public TCRs were present in many individuals. Some IMGT-functional V segments, including TRBV6-2 and TRBV6-3, could not be told apart with the 87-base-pair reads, so those segments were excluded. The study gave a list of 150 to 200 TCR beta chains associated with cytomegalovirus. Several of the top co-occurrence clusters appeared to be linked to parvovirus B19, influenza, CMV and Epstein-Barr virus, according to a later analysis. A later analysis associated around 16,000 TCR beta sequences with specific HLA alleles at a false discovery rate of 0.05. Because some donors lacked HLA typing at each locus, the association tests relied only on the typed subset. The earlier analysis of approximately 560 of the donors excluded approximately 17 rarely observed V segments, including chromosome 9 orphons, because counts were too low. Correlated functional status among segregating V segments might be attributable to linkage disequilibrium, but an unknown experimental factor could not be ruled out. A cluster of highly shared sequence variants was judged likely to be a technical artifact of the sequencing pipeline. A further reported finding was that TCR beta sequences accurately predicted the HLA-A and HLA-B alleles for most subjects in the first cohort. The authors suggested that the approach could potentially be generalized to other disease states and immunological phenotypes. In a later analysis, HLA-associated TCR beta chains showed more clonal expansion and lower generation probabilities than non-associated chains that were equally common. The only immune exposure information available for the cohort was CMV serostatus. According to a later analysis, most CMV-associated TCR beta chains appeared to be HLA-restricted, and the HLA associations seemed to be driven largely by CMV exposure. This cohort had only TCR beta chains sequenced, and the lack of alpha or paired-chain data limited which features could be detected. A few of the identified cytomegalovirus-associated TCR beta chains were confirmed in vitro to be specific for cytomegalovirus antigens.

Germline trimming: 3 bases from V, 1 base from J; junction bases outside gene matches: 5. For CDR1 and CDR2, the germline V gene lists MDHEN and SYDVKM. The cysteine opens and the phenylalanine closes a CDR3 of 17 amino acids. Just CDR3 DNA is preserved here, 51 bases in frame from base 1. The cohort was made up of about 610 healthy bone marrow donors. All cohort members were sampled while nominally healthy, although unrecorded immune exposures were likely present. The donor tested CMV seronegative, placing the donor among the 350 to 400 seronegative members of the cohort. A peripheral blood sample was provided by each donor, and peripheral blood mononuclear cells were used for TCR beta sequencing. The Qiagen DNeasy Blood Extraction Kit was used to extract genomic DNA from the blood cell samples. Concerning this clone: What this receptor recognizes is not known. No qualities accompany the bases; no much larger clone lies one base away.

The protocol used for the library was the immunoSEQ multiplex PCR assay. A mixture of 60 forward primers for TCR Vbeta segments and 13 reverse primers for TCR Jbeta segments was used in the multiplex PCR. The CDR3 region of rearranged TCR beta genes was amplified from genomic DNA with a multiplex PCR assay. The Illumina HiSeq System was used to sequence the amplified TCR beta libraries as 87-base-pair reads. Per the source publication's procedure: Across the 700 or so repertoires, a later analysis counted tens of millions of unique TCR beta chains, approximately 10 million of which were shared by at least two donors. A nearest-neighbor algorithm error-corrected the raw reads and collapsed the reads into unique sequences, merging closely related sequences to remove PCR and sequencing errors. V, D and J gene segments were assigned by aligning CDR3 sequences to IMGT reference sequences. Each retained sequence needed at least a six-nucleotide match to both a V gene segment and a J gene segment. Rearrangements were called productive when the CDR3 lacked stop codons and stayed in frame with V and J; all others were non-productive. Following IMGT convention, CDR3 was defined as the stretch from the second conserved V-encoded cysteine up to the conserved J-encoded phenylalanine. In an earlier analysis of around 570 of the donors, sequences lacking an unambiguous match to a single V gene segment were excluded. An earlier analysis of some 610 of the donors called V segments functional above 56.7% productive rearrangements and segregating when the between-donor standard deviation exceeded 5%. A statistical classification framework was built to diagnose cytomegalovirus status from the catalog of TCR beta chain sequences. In a later analysis, TCR nucleotide sequences were compared against IMGT/GENE-DB human TR gene sequences so that V and J genes could be assigned. The TCRdist pipeline was used in a later analysis to assign CDR3 sequences and most-parsimonious VDJ recombination scenarios. A later analysis defined each TCR beta chain by its CDR3 amino acid sequence plus V-gene family, and excluded reads lacking a unique V-gene family. In a later analysis, around 600 highly shared, low-generation-probability nucleotide sequences were removed to address suspected cross-contamination and a sequencing artifact. For each public chain, a later analysis derived a clonal expansion index from normalized ranks of inferred template counts within each repertoire. In a later analysis, generation probabilities were computed using a VDJ recombination model fitted to out-of-frame rearrangements, and the results were checked against IGoR. In a later analysis, hypergeometric tests were used to score TCR-TCR, TCR-HLA and TCR-CMV co-occurrence, with a repertoire-size bias correction applied to TCR pairs. A later analysis estimated false discovery rates by permuting HLA or CMV assignments 20 times. A later analysis grouped co-occurring TCRs with DBSCAN, adding TCRdist sequence similarity when clustering within HLA-allele-positive subsets. Repertoires with fewer than 30,000 or more than 120,000 public chains were left out of co-occurrence clustering, as were about 5 repertoires with anomalous nucleotide sharing. TCRdb obtained this table from immuneACCESS and retained in-frame rearrangements with V and J assigned. These tables miss some clones; where compared with another copy, unresolved V genes account for less than half of the shortfall, and the remainder is unexplained. V and J calls and clone size are as listed in that table; D and trimming were resolved from the DNA. Counted in this sample were roughly 190,000 clones; around 87% of them appeared once. The top ten clonotypes cover approximately 1.7% of the sample.

Sequencing was carried out using PBMCs. The sequence derives from a woman aged 18 to 35 in good health and CMV-seronegative. The chain is encoded by TRBV28 joined to TRBJ2-5, and 13 bases in between align with TRBD2. CDR3 protein: CASSFLTSGGAQETQYF. The bases are TGTGCCAGCAGTTTCCTAACTAGCGGGGGGGCCCAAGAGACCCAGTACTTC. The reference TRBV28 and TRBJ2-5 proteins fill in what lies around the CDR3, so the full variable domain reads DVKVTQSSRYLVKRTGEKVFLECVQDMDHENMFWYRQDPGLGLRLIYFSYDVKMKEKGDIPEGYSVSREKKERFSLILESASTNQTSMYLCASSFLTSGGAQETQYFGPGTRLLVL.